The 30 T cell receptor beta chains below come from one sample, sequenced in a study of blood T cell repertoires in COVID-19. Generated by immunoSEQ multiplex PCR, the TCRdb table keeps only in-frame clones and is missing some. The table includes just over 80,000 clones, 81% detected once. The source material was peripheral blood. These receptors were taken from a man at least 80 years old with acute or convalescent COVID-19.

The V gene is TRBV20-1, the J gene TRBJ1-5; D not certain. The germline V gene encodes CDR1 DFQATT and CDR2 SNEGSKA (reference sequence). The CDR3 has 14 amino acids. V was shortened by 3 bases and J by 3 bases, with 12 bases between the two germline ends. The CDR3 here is CSASKVQANQPQHF. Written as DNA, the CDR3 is TGCAGTGCTAGTAAGGTCCAGGCCAATCAGCCCCAGCATTTT.

CDR3 loop: CASSNRGQPTHEQYF. In nucleotides, the CDR3 is TGTGCCAGCAGCAACAGGGGACAGCCTACCCACGAGCAGTACTTC. This chain connects TRBV9 to TRBJ2-7; TRBD1 aligns across 7 bases. The V gene end was trimmed by 4 bases and the J gene end by 5 bases; junction bases not matched to a gene: 12. Germline CDR1 SGDLS, CDR2 YYNGEE. The CDR3 totals 15 residues. Full variable domain (missing parts from reference TRBV9 and TRBJ2-7): DSGVTQTPKHLITATGQRVTLRCSPRSGDLSVYWYQQSLDQGLQFLIQYYNGEERAKGNILERFSAQQFPDLHSELNLSSLELGDSALYFCASSNRGQPTHEQYFGPGTRLTVT.

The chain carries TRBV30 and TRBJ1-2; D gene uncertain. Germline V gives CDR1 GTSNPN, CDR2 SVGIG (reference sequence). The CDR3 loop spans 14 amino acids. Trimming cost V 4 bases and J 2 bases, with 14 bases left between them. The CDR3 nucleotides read TGTGCCTGGAACAAAGGAGGAGGGAACTATGGCTACACCTTC. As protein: CAWNKGGGNYGYTF.

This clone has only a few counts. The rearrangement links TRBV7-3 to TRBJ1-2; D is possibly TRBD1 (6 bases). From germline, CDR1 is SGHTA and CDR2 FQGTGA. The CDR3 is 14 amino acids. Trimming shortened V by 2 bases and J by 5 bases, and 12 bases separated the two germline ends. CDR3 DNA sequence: TGTGCCAGCAGCTTATCAGGGGAGGGATATGGCTACACCTTC. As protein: CASSLSGEGYGYTF.

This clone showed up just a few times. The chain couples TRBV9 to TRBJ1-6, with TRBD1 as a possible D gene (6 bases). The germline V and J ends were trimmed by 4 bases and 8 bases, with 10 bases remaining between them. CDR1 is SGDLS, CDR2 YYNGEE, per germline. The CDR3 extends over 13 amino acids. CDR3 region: CASSTRQDSPLHF. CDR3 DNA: TGTGCCAGCAGCACCCGACAGGATTCACCCCTCCACTTT.

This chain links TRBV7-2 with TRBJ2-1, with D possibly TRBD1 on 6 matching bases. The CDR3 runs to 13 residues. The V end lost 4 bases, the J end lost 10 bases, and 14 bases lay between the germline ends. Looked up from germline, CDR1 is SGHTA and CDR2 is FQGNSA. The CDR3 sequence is CASSWTGTKEQFF. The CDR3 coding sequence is TGTGCCAGCAGCTGGACGGGGACAAAAGAGCAGTTCTTC.

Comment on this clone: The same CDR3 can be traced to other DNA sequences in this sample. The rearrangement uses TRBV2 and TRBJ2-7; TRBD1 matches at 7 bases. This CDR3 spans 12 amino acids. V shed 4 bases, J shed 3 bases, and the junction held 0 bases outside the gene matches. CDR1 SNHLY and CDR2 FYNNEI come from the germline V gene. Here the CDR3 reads CASSGQGYEQYF. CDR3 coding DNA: TGTGCCAGCAGTGGACAGGGCTACGAGCAGTACTTC.

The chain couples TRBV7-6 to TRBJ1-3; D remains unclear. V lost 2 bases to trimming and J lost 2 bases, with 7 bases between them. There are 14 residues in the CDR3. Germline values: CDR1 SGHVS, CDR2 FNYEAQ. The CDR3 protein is CASSLLVAGNTIYF. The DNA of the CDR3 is TGTGCCAGCAGCTTACTCGTCGCTGGAAACACCATATATTTT.

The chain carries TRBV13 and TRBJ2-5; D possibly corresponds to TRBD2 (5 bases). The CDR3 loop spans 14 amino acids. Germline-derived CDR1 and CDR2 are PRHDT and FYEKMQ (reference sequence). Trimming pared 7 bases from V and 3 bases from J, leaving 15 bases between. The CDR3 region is CASMLFGEKETQYF. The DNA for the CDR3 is TGTGCCAGCATGTTATTCGGGGAAAAAGAGACCCAGTACTTC.

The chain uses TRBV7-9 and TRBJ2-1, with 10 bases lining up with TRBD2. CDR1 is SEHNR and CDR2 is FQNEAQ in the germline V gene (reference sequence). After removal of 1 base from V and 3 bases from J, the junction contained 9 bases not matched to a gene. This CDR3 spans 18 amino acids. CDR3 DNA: TGTGCCAGCAGCTTAGTTAGGCTAGCGGGAGCTTACTACAATGAGCAGTTCTTC. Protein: CASSLVRLAGAYYNEQFF.

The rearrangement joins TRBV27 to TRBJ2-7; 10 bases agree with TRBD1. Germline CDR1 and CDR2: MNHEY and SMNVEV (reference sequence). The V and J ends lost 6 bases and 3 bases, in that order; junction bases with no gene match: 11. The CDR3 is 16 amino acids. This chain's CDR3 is CASRRGQGTLYYEQYF. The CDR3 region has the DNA TGTGCCAGCAGAAGGGGACAGGGGACCCTCTACTACGAGCAGTACTTC.

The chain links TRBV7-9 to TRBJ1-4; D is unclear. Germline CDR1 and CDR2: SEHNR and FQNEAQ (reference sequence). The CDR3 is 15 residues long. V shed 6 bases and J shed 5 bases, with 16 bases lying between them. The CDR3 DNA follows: TGTGCCAGCAGAAGAGTTGGGCAGAAGAATGAAAAACTGTTTTTT. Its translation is CASRRVGQKNEKLFF.

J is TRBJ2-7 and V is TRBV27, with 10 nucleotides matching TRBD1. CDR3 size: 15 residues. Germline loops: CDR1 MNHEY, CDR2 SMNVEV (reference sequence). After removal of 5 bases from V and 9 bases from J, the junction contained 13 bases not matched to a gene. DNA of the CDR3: TGTGCCAGCAGTCGCCCCGGGACAGGGGCTTGGGGGCAGTACTTC. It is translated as CASSRPGTGAWGQYF.

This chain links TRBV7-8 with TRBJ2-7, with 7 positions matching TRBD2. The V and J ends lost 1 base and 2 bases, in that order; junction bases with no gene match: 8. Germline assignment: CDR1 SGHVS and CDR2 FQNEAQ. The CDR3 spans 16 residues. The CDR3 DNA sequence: TGTGCCAGCAGCTTAGTTGTGGCTAGCGGAGCCTACGAGCAGTACTTC. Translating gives CASSLVVASGAYEQYF.

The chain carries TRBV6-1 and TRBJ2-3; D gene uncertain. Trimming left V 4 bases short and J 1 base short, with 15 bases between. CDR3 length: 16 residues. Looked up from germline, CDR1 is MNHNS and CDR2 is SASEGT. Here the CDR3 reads CASSGALRDGTDTQYF. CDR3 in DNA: TGTGCCAGCAGTGGTGCCCTACGTGATGGCACAGATACGCAGTATTTT.

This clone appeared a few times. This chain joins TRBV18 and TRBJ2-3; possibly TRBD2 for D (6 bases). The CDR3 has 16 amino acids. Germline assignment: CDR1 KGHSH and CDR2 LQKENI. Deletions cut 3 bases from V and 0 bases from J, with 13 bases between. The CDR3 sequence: CASSPSGVASTDTQYF. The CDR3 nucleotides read TGTGCCAGCTCACCCTCGGGGGTAGCTAGCACAGATACGCAGTATTTT.

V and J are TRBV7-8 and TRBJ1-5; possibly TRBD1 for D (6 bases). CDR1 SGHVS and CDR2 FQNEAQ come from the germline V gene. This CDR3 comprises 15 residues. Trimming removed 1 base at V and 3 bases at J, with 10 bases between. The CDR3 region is CASSLVQGFNQPQHF. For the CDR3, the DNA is TGTGCCAGCAGCTTAGTACAGGGTTTCAATCAGCCCCAGCATTTT.

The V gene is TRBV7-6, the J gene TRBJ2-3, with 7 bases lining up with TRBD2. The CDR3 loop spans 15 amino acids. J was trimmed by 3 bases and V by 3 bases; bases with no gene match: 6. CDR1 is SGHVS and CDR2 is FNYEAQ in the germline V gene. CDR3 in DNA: TGTGCCAGCAGCTTTAGCGGGTTGGGAACAGATACGCAGTATTTT. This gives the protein CASSFSGLGTDTQYF. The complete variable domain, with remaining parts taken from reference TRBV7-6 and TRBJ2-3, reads GAGVSQSPRYKVTKRGQDVALRCDPISGHVSLYWYRQALGQGPEFLTYFNYEAQQDKSGLPNDRFSAERPEGSISTLTIQRTEQRDSAMYRCASSFSGLGTDTQYFGPGTRLTVL.

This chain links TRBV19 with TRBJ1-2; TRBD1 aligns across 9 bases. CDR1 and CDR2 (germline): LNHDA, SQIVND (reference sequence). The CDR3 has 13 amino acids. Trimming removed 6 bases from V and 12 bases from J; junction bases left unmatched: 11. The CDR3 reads CASRIQGAEKDTF. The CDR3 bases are TGTGCCAGTAGGATACAGGGGGCGGAAAAGGACACCTTC.

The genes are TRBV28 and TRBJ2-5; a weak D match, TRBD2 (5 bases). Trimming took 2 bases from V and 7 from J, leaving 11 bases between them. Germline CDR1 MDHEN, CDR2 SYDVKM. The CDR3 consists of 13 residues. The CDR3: CASSLGGGGTQYF. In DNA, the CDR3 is TGTGCCAGCAGTTTAGGTGGAGGAGGGACCCAGTACTTC.

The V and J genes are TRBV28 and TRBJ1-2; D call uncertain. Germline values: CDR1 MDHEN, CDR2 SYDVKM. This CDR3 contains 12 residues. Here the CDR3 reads CGTSIANYGYTF. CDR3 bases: TGTGGTACCTCTATAGCTAACTATGGCTACACCTTC.

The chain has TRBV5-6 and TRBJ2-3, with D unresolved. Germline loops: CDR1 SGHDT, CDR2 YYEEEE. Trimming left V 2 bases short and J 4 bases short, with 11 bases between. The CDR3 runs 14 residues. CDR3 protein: CASSLFQVADTQYF. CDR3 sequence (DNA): TGTGCCAGCAGCTTATTTCAGGTCGCAGATACGCAGTATTTT.

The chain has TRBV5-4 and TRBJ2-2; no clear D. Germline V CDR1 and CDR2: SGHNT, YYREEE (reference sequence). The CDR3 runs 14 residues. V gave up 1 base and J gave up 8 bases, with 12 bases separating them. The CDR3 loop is CASSLSLPTGELFF. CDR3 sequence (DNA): TGTGCCAGCAGCTTGTCCCTACCAACTGGGGAGCTGTTTTTT.

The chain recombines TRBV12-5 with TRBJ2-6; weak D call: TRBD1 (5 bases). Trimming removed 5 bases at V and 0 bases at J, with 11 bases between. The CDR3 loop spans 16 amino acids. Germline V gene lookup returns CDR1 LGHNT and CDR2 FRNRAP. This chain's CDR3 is CASGAQRGSGANVLTF. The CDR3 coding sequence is TGTGCTAGTGGTGCTCAAAGGGGCTCTGGGGCCAACGTCCTGACTTTC.

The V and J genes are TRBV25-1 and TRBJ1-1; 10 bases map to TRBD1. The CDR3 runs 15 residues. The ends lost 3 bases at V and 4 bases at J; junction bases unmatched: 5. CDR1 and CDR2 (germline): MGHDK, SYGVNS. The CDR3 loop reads CASSDTRTGGTEAFF. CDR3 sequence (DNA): TGTGCCAGCAGTGATACTCGGACAGGGGGCACTGAAGCTTTCTTT.

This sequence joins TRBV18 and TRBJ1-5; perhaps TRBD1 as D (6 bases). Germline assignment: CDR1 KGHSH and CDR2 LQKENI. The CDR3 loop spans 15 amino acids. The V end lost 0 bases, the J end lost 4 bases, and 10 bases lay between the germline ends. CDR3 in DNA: TGTGCCAGCTCACCACCCGGACAGCTAAATCAGCCCCAGCATTTT. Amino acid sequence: CASSPPGQLNQPQHF. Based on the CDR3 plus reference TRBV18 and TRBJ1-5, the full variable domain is NAGVMQNPRHLVRRRGQEARLRCSPMKGHSHVYWYRQLPEEGLKFMVYLQKENIIDESGMPKERFSAEFPKEGPSILRIQQVVRGDSAAYFCASSPPGQLNQPQHFGDGTRLSIL.

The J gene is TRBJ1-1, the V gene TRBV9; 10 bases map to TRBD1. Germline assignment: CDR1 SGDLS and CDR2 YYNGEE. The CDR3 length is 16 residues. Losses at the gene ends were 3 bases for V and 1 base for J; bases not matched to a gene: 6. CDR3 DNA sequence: TGTGCCAGCAGCGCTGACAGGGGGCGGGGGAACACTGAAGCTTTCTTT. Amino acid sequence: CASSADRGRGNTEAFF. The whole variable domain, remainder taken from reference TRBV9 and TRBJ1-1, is DSGVTQTPKHLITATGQRVTLRCSPRSGDLSVYWYQQSLDQGLQFLIQYYNGEERAKGNILERFSAQQFPDLHSELNLSSLELGDSALYFCASSADRGRGNTEAFFGQGTRLTVV.

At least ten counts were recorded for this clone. The CDR3: CASSRWPGGVTSRGMSSGNTIYF. For the CDR3, the DNA is TGTGCCAGCAGCCGTTGGCCAGGCGGGGTGACAAGCAGGGGGATGAGCTCTGGAAACACCATATATTTT. This rearrangement joins TRBV2 to TRBJ1-3, with 7 bases fitting TRBD1. V trimming: 6 bases; J trimming: 0 bases; junction bases outside the gene matches: 29. This CDR3 is 23 amino acids long. Germline CDR1 is SNHLY and CDR2 is FYNNEI.

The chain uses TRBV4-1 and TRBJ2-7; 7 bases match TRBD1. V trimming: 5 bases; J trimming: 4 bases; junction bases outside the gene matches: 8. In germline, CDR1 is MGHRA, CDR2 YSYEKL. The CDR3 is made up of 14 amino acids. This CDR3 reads CASSANQGDYEQYF. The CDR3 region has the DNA TGCGCCAGCAGCGCTAATCAGGGGGATTACGAGCAGTACTTC.

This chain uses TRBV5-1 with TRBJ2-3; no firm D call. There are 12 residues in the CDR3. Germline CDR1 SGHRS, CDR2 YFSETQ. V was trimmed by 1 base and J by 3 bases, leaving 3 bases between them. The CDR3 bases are TGCGCCAGCAGCTTGACTACAGATACGCAGTATTTT. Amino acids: CASSLTTDTQYF.